The clone carrying this T cell receptor (beta chain) was seen many times. The time point: blood at routine non-recurrence follow-up after resection. Material for sequencing was whole RNA from tumor, nontumor lung or frozen PBMC, left unsorted. The record originates from a study of spatial heterogeneity in lung cancer. One entry per CDR3 protein, called by TCRdb with MiXCR from the 5' RACE reads. The table records about 52,000 distinct CDR3 sequences, roughly 8.1% of them present only once. Germline CDR1 and CDR2: SGHRS and YFSETQ. Unmatched junction bases numbered 7, after V lost 1 base and J lost 6 bases. The CDR3 spans 15 residues.

The chain is built from TRBV5-1 and TRBJ1-1; 9 bases are a match to TRBD1. This receptor was identified in a female donor with early-stage non-small cell lung cancer. Specimen: PBMCs, collected at follow-up. CDR3 nucleotides: TGCGCCAGCAGCTTGCGGACAGGGGAAGGCTCTGAAGCTTTCTTT. This sequence encodes CASSLRTGEGSEAFF.